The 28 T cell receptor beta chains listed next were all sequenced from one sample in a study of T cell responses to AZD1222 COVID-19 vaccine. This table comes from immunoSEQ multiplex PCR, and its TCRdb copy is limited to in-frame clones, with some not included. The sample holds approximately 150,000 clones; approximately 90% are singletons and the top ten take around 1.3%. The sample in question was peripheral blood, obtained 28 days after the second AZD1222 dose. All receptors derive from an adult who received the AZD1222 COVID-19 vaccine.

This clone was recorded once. The CDR3 coding sequence is TGTGCCAGCAGCCCTTCCCATCAGGGGCAGGGCTATGGCTACACCTTC. The encoded protein is CASSPSHQGQGYGYTF. The chain couples TRBV7-9 to TRBJ1-2; D might be TRBD1 (6 bases). CDR3 length: 16 residues. V gave up 5 bases and J gave up 4 bases, with 20 bases separating them. Germline lookup yields CDR1 SEHNR and CDR2 FQNEAQ (reference sequence).

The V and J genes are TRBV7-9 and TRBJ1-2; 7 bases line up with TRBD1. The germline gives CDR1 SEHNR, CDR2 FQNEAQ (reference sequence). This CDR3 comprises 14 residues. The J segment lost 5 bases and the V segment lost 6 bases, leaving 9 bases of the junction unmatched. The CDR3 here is CASREGKTGYGYTF. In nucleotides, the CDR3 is TGTGCCAGCAGGGAAGGGAAGACAGGGTATGGCTACACCTTC.

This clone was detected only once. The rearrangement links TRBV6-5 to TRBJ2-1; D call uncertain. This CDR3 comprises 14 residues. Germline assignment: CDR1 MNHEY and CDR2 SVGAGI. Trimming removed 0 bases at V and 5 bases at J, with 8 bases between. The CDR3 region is CASSYSFSDNEQFF. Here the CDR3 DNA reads TGTGCCAGCAGTTACTCTTTTTCTGACAATGAGCAGTTCTTC.

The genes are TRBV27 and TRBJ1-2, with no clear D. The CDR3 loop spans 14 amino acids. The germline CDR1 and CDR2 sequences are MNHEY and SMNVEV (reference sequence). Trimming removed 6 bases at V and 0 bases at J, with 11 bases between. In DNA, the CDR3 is TGTGCCAGCAGCTTTTATGGAACTAACTATGGCTACACCTTC. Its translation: CASSFYGTNYGYTF.

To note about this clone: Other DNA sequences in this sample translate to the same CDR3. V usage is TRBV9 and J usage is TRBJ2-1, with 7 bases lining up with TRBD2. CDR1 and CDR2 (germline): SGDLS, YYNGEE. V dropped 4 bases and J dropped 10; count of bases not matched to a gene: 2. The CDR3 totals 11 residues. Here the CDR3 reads CASSPGGEQFF. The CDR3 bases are TGTGCCAGCAGCCCGGGGGGAGAGCAGTTCTTC.

The CDR3 spells CASSTRGQGNQPQHF. The CDR3 DNA sequence: TGTGCCAGTAGTACTCGAGGACAGGGCAATCAGCCCCAGCATTTT. This rearrangement joins TRBV19 to TRBJ1-5, with 7 bases matching TRBD1. This CDR3 is 15 amino acids long. The V segment lost 4 bases and the J segment 2 bases; nucleotides outside the gene matches: 5. Germline CDR1 is LNHDA and CDR2 is SQIVND (reference sequence). The full variable domain, its missing parts supplied by reference TRBV19 and TRBJ1-5, is DGGITQSPKYLFRKEGQNVTLSCEQNLNHDAMYWYRQDPGQGLRLIYYSQIVNDFQKGDIAEGYSVSREKKESFPLTVTSAQKNPTAFYLCASSTRGQGNQPQHFGDGTRLSIL.

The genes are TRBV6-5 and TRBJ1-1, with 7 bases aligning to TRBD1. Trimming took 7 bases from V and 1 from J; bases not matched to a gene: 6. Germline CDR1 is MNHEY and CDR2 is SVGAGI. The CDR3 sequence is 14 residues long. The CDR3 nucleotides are TGTGCCAGCAAAGCAGGGGGACCGAACACTGAAGCTTTCTTT. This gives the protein CASKAGGPNTEAFF.

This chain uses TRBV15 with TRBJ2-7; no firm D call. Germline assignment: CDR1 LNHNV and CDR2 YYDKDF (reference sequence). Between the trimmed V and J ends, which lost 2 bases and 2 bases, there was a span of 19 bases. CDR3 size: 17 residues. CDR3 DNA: TGTGCCACCAGCAGATCCCCGTTCAGGACGGCTACCTACGAGCAGTACTTC. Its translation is CATSRSPFRTATYEQYF.

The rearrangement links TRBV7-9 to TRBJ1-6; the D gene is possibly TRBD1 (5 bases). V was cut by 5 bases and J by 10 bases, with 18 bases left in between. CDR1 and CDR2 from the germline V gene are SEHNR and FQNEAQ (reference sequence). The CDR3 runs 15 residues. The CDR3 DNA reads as TGTGCCAGCAGCCCTAGGCAGGGCCCTTGGTCACCCCTCCACTTT. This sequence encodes CASSPRQGPWSPLHF.

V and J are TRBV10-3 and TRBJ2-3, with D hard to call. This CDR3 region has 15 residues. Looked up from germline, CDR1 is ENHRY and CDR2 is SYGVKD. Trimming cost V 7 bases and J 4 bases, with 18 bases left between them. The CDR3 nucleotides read TGTGCCATCACCCCCGGCCAAAATGGTCCAGATACGCAGTATTTT. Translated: CAITPGQNGPDTQYF.

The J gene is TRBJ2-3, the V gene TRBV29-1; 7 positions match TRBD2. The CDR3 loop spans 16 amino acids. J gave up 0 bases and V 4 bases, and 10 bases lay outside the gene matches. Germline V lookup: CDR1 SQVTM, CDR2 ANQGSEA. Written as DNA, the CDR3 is TGCAGCGTTGTGGGGGGGAGCTCCACTAGCACAGATACGCAGTATTTT. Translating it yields CSVVGGSSTSTDTQYF.

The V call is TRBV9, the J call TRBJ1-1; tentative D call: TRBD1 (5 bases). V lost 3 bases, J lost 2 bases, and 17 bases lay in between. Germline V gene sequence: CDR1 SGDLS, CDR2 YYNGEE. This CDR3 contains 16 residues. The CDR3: CASSGGGTLGNTEAFF. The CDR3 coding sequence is TGTGCCAGCAGCGGGGGCGGGACCCTGGGTAACACTGAAGCTTTCTTT.

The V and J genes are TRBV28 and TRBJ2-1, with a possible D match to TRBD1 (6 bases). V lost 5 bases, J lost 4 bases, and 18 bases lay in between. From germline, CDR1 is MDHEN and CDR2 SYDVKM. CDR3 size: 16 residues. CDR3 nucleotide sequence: TGTGCCAGCAGTAGCGCCCTCGGGACAACATACAATGAGCAGTTCTTC. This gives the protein CASSSALGTTYNEQFF.

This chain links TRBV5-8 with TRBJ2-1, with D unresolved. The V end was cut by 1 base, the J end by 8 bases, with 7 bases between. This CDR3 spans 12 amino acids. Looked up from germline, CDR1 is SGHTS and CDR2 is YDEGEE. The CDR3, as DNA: TGTGCCAGCAGCTTGCCTAGTTATGAGCAGTTCTTC. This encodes CASSLPSYEQFF.

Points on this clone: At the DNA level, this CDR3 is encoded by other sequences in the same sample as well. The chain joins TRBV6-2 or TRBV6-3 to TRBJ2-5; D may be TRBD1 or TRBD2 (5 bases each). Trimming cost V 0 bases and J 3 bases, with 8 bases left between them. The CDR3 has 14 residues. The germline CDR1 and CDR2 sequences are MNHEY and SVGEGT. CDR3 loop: CASSYSGAKETQYF. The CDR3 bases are TGTGCCAGCAGTTACTCCGGGGCTAAAGAGACCCAGTACTTC.

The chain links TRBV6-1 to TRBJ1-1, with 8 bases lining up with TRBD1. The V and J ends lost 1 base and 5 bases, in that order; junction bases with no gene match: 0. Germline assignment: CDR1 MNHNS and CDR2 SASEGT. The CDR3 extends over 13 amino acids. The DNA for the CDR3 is TGTGCCAGCAGTGAAGGGACAGGGACTGAAGCTTTCTTT. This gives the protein CASSEGTGTEAFF.

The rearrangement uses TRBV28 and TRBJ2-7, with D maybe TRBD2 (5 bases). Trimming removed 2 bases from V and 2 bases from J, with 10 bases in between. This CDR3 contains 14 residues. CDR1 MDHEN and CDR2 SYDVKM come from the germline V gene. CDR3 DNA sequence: TGTGCCAGCAGTTTACCCGGGGATCCCTACGAGCAGTACTTC. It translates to CASSLPGDPYEQYF.

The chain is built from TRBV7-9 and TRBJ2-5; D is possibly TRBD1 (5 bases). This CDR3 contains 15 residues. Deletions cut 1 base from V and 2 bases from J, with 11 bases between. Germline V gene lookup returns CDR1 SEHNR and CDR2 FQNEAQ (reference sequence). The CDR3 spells CASSLDRQNQETQYF. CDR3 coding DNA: TGTGCCAGCAGCTTAGATCGACAGAATCAAGAGACCCAGTACTTC.

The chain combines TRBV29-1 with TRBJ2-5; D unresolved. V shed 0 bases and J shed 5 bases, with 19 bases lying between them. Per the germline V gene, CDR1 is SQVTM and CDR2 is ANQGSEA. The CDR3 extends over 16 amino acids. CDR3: CSVEDPGFNSRETQYF. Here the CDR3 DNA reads TGCAGCGTTGAAGATCCCGGTTTCAACTCAAGGGAGACCCAGTACTTC.

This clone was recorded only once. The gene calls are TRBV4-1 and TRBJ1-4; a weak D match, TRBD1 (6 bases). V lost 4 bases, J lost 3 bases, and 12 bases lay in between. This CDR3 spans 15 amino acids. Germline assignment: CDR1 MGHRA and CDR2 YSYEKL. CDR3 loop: CASSPGGHPNEKLFF. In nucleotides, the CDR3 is TGCGCCAGCAGCCCTGGGGGACATCCTAATGAAAAACTGTTTTTT.

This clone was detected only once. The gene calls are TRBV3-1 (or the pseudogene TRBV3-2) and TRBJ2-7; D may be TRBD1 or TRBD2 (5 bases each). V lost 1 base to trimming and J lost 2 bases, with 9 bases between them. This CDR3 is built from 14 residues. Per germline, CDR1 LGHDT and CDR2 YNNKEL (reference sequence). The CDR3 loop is CASSQGPGPYEQYF. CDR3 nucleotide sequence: TGTGCCAGCAGCCAAGGGCCGGGGCCCTACGAGCAGTACTTC.

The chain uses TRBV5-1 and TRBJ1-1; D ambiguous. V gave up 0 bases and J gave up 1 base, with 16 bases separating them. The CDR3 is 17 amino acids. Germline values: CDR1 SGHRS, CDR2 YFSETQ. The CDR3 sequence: CASSLEVAVSENTEAFF. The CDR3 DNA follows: TGCGCCAGCAGCTTGGAAGTAGCGGTGTCGGAGAACACTGAAGCTTTCTTT.

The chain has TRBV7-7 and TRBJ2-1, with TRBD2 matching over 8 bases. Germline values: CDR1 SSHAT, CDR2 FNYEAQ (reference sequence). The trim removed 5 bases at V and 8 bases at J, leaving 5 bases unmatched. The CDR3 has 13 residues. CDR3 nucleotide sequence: TGTGCCAGCAGCCCGGGACTAGGCGATGAGCAGTTCTTC. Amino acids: CASSPGLGDEQFF.

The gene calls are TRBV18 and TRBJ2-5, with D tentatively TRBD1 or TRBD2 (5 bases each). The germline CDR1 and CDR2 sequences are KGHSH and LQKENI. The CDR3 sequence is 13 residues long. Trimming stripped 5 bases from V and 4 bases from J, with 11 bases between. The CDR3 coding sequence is TGTGCCAGCTCAGGGACGGAACGAGAGACCCAGTACTTC. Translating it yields CASSGTERETQYF.

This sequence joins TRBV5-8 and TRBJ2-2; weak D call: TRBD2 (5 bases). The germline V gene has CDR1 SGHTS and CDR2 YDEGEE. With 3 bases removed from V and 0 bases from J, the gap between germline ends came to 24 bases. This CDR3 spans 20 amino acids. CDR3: CASSSWAGLNRGPNTGELFF. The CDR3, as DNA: TGTGCCAGCAGCTCATGGGCGGGTTTGAATCGAGGGCCGAACACCGGGGAGCTGTTTTTT.

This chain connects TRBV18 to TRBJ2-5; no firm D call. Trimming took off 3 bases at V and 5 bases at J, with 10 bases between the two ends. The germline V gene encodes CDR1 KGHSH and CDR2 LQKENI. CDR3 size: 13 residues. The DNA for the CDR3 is TGTGCCAGCTCACCGGTGACGCGTGAGACCCAGTACTTC. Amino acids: CASSPVTRETQYF. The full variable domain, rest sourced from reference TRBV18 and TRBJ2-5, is NAGVMQNPRHLVRRRGQEARLRCSPMKGHSHVYWYRQLPEEGLKFMVYLQKENIIDESGMPKERFSAEFPKEGPSILRIQQVVRGDSAAYFCASSPVTRETQYFGPGTRLLVL.

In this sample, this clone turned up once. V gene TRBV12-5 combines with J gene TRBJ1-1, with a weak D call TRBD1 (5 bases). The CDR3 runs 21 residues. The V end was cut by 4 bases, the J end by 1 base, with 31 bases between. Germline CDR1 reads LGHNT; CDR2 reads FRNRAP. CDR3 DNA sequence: TGTGCTAGTGGTTCCCAACAGAGGGACCACAGTCTGAGGAAACCGAACACTGAAGCTTTCTTT. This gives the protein CASGSQQRDHSLRKPNTEAFF. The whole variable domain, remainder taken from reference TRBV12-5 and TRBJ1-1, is DARVTQTPRHKVTEMGQEVTMRCQPILGHNTVFWYRQTMMQGLELLAYFRNRAPLDDSGMPKDRFSAEMPDATLATLKIQPSEPRDSAVYFCASGSQQRDHSLRKPNTEAFFGQGTRLTVV.

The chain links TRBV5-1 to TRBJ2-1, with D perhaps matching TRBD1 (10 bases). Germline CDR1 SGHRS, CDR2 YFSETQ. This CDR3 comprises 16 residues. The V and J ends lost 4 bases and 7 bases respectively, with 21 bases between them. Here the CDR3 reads CASSAGGTGEGNEQFF. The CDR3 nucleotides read TGCGCCAGCAGCGCGGGGGGGACAGGGGAAGGAAATGAGCAGTTCTTC.